This T cell receptor beta chain was observed in a study of early T cells in non-severe SARS-CoV-2 infection. This clonotype has only a few counts. TCRdb independently ran MiXCR on the 5' RACE reads; one entry per CDR3 protein. The sample has 80,000 to 100,000 distinct CDR3 sequences, around 10% seen once; the top ten hold under 5%. This CDR3 region has 14 residues. From germline, CDR1 is SEHNR and CDR2 FQNEAQ (reference sequence). The V gene lost 3 bases and the J gene lost 2 bases, with 9 bases spanning the gap. The origin of this receptor is an adult who was a healthcare worker with PCR-confirmed SARS-CoV-2 infection or an uninfected control (not recorded which). The material was whole blood, obtained at baseline. This rearrangement joins TRBV7-9 to TRBJ2-3, with D possibly matching TRBD2 (5 bases). DNA for the CDR3: TGTGCCAGCAGCTTGAGGGCTACCACAGATACGCAGTATTTT. Amino acid sequence: CASSLRATTDTQYF. The full variable domain, with the rest looked up from reference TRBV7-9 and TRBJ2-3, is DTGVSQNPRHKITKRGQNVTFRCDPISEHNRLYWYRQTLGQGPEFLTYFQNEAQLEKSRLLSDRFSAERPKGSFSTLEIQRTEQGDSAMYLCASSLRATTDTQYFGPGTRLTVL.